This T cell receptor (beta chain) was recorded in a study of memory CD4+ T cells and cytomegalovirus serostatus. Across the whole study: Donors were healthy Belgian adults, 10 or so CMV seropositive and 20 to 25 seronegative.

Germline V gene sequence: CDR1 SGHTA, CDR2 FQGNSA. This CDR3 is built from 13 residues. Trimming took off 2 bases at V and 7 bases at J, with 12 bases between the two ends. Single viable CD3+CD4+CD8-CD45RO+ cells were sorted as the memory CD4+ T cells. Serum IgG to CMV pp150, pp28, p38 and p52 defined serostatus. Libraries were prepared by immunoSEQ multiplex PCR; TCRdb keeps only in-frame clonotypes and omits some of them. The table includes approximately 26,000 clones, 75% to 85% detected once. This chain uses TRBV7-2 with TRBJ2-7; D call uncertain. The clonotype was recovered from an adult in good health and CMV-seronegative. Input material: memory CD4+ T cells from blood. Here the CDR3 DNA reads TGTGCCAGCAGCTTATCCGAATCGATAGAGCAGTACTTC. Protein product: CASSLSESIEQYF.